Sequencing of this TCR beta chain was carried out in a study of blood T cell repertoires in COVID-19. Assay used: immunoSEQ multiplex PCR; TCRdb lists only in-frame clones, some missing. The sample contains 200,000 to 250,000 clones, about four fifths of which appear only once. Recruitment covered under 25 US areas and drew participants whose ages spanned roughly 18 to 89 years. Germline V gives CDR1 SNHLY, CDR2 FYNNEI. V lost 2 bases and J lost 0, with 5 bases in between. This CDR3 contains 14 residues. The rearrangement links TRBV2 to TRBJ1-3; D not resolved. The sequencing sample was made of PBMCs or T cells enriched from blood (not recorded which). This receptor was obtained from a woman aged 60-75 years who had recovered from COVID-19. The CDR3 reads CASSERFSGNTIYF. The DNA of the CDR3 is TGTGCCAGCAGTGAACGGTTCTCTGGAAACACCATATATTTT.